The 9 T cell receptor beta chains below were found in one sample sequenced in a study of shared clonotypes between healthy human individuals. Libraries were prepared by immunoSEQ multiplex PCR; TCRdb keeps only in-frame clonotypes and omits some of them. The sample has over a million clones; over 95% are singletons. The sequenced material came from naive CD4+ T cells sorted from blood. Subset defined: CD45RA+ positively selected. All receptors come from a man under 40 in good health.

This clone has a single count. The same CDR3 can be traced to other DNA sequences in this sample. The rearrangement uses TRBV5-1 and TRBJ2-7; either TRBD1 or TRBD2 may supply D (5 bases each). The CDR3 spans 14 residues. Germline CDR1 reads SGHRS; CDR2 reads YFSETQ. Trimming cost V 0 bases and J 2 bases, with 9 bases left between them. The CDR3 spells CASSLAGRTYEQYF. CDR3 DNA sequence: TGCGCCAGCAGCTTGGCGGGACGGACCTACGAGCAGTACTTC.

The rearrangement joins TRBV11-2 to TRBJ1-3; a weak D match, TRBD1 (5 bases). Between the trimmed V and J ends, which lost 1 base and 1 base, there was a span of 11 bases. There are 16 residues in the CDR3. CDR1 and CDR2 from the germline V gene are SGHAT and FQNNGV. The CDR3 nucleotides read TGTGCCAGCAGCTTAGGCCAGGGTTGGTCTGGAAACACCATATATTTT. Translation gives CASSLGQGWSGNTIYF.

With regard to this clone: The sample contains more than one DNA sequence encoding this CDR3. The genes are TRBV18 and TRBJ2-5; weak D call: TRBD1 (6 bases). V lost 3 bases to trimming and J lost 2 bases, with 10 bases between them. This CDR3 has 14 amino acids. The germline V gene encodes CDR1 KGHSH and CDR2 LQKENI. CDR3 coding DNA: TGTGCCAGCTCACCGAGGACAGAGCAAGAGACCCAGTACTTC. Protein sequence: CASSPRTEQETQYF.

This clone is a singleton in its sample. The gene calls are TRBV5-1 and TRBJ2-7; 7 bases line up with TRBD1. Germline V gene sequence: CDR1 SGHRS, CDR2 YFSETQ. V lost 5 bases and J lost 5; bases outside the gene matches: 7. The CDR3 runs 13 residues. The CDR3 DNA reads TGCGCCAGCAGGCGACAGGGTAGCGACGAGCAGTACTTC. This gives the protein CASRRQGSDEQYF.

The chain joins TRBV5-1 to TRBJ2-1; D is unresolved. V was cut by 1 base and J by 7 bases, with 12 bases left in between. Per the germline V gene, CDR1 is SGHRS and CDR2 is YFSETQ. CDR3 length equals 14 residues. CDR3 in amino acids: CASSLRQEKNEQFF. CDR3 nucleotide sequence: TGCGCCAGCAGCTTGCGCCAGGAGAAAAATGAGCAGTTCTTC.

The V and J genes are TRBV28 and TRBJ2-2; D is unclear. Trimming took 6 bases from V and 6 from J, leaving 11 bases between them. The germline V gene has CDR1 MDHEN and CDR2 SYDVKM. The CDR3 has 13 amino acids. CDR3 sequence: CASRLQGSGELFF. CDR3 DNA sequence: TGTGCCAGCAGATTGCAAGGGTCCGGGGAGCTGTTTTTT.

The V call is TRBV5-4, the J call TRBJ2-7, with D possibly matching TRBD1 (6 bases). With 4 bases removed from V and 2 bases from J, the gap between germline ends came to 13 bases. This CDR3 comprises 14 residues. The germline V gene encodes CDR1 SGHNT and CDR2 YYREEE (reference sequence). Here the CDR3 reads CASSPMDSAYEQYF. CDR3 coding DNA: TGTGCCAGCAGCCCCATGGACAGTGCCTACGAGCAGTACTTC.

The CDR3: CASSVRLGANVLTF. The CDR3 region has the DNA TGTGCCAGCAGTGTTCGTCTTGGGGCCAACGTCCTGACTTTC. This chain connects TRBV25-1 to TRBJ2-6; D gene ambiguous. The CDR3 has 14 residues. Germline V lookup: CDR1 MGHDK, CDR2 SYGVNS. Deletions cut 4 bases from V and 3 bases from J, with 7 bases between.

The chain uses TRBV6-1 and TRBJ2-6, with D perhaps matching TRBD1 (5 bases). The ends were cut back, 1 base at V and 5 bases at J, with 9 bases in the middle. CDR3 length: 15 amino acids. CDR1 is MNHNS, CDR2 SASEGT, per germline. CDR3 sequence (DNA): TGTGCCAGCAGTGAAGGGGGCCTCTGGGCCAACGTCCTGACTTTC. The encoded protein is CASSEGGLWANVLTF.